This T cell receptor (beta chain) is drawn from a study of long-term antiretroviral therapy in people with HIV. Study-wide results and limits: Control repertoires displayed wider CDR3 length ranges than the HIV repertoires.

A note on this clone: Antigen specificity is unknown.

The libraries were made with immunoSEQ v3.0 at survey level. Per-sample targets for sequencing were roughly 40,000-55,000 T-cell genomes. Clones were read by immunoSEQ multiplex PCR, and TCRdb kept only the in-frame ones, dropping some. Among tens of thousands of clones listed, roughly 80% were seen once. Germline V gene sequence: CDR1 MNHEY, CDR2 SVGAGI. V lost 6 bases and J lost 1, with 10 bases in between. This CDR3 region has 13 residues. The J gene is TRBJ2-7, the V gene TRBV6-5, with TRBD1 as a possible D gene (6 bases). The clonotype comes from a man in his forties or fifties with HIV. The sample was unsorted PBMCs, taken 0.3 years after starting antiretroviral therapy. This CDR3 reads CASRTGRSYEQYF. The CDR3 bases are TGTGCCAGCAGGACAGGTCGTTCCTACGAGCAGTACTTC.